This T cell receptor (beta chain) is drawn from a study of blood T cell repertoires in COVID-19. Original processing methods: Estimated nucleated cell counts came from reference gene primer amplification. This table comes from immunoSEQ multiplex PCR, and its TCRdb copy is limited to in-frame clones, with some not included. The V and J calls and clone size come from that table; D and trimming were worked out from the DNA. The sample lists 110,000 or so clones, roughly four fifths seen once, with under 5% in the top ten. From germline, CDR1 is SEHNR and CDR2 FQNEAQ (reference sequence). This CDR3 has 16 amino acids. V gave up 1 base and J gave up 0 bases; unmatched junction bases: 5.

The chain couples TRBV7-9 to TRBJ2-5, with 7 bases that match TRBD1. The sequenced sample consisted of peripheral blood. This TCR was sampled from a woman in her seventies with acute or convalescent COVID-19. The CDR3 is CASSLGTGVYQETQYF. The CDR3 bases are TGTGCCAGCAGCTTAGGGACAGGAGTCTACCAAGAGACCCAGTACTTC.